This T cell receptor beta chain came from a study of T cell responses to AZD1222 COVID-19 vaccine. The study's findings and limits: Close to half of all spike-specific TCRs reportedly target regions of the variants that are unmutated. Across spike, vaccine-associated CD4 TCRs were found, dominant at 160-218 and 743-854.

Clones were sequenced by immunoSEQ multiplex PCR, and TCRdb holds only the in-frame ones, with some missing. The sample records roughly 270,000 clones, around 92% being singletons. The CDR3 consists of 15 residues. Losses at the gene ends were 3 bases for V and 6 bases for J; bases not matched to a gene: 5. Germline V lookup: CDR1 KGHSH, CDR2 LQKENI. As regards this clone: The antigen remains unidentified.

The specimen comprised peripheral blood, sampled 28 days after the second AZD1222 dose. The chain carries TRBV18 and TRBJ1-5; 10 bases agree with TRBD1. This TCR came from an adult who received the AZD1222 COVID-19 vaccine. Here the CDR3 reads CASSPGQGLGQPQHF. The CDR3 bases are TGTGCCAGCTCACCGGGACAGGGGTTGGGTCAGCCCCAGCATTTT.